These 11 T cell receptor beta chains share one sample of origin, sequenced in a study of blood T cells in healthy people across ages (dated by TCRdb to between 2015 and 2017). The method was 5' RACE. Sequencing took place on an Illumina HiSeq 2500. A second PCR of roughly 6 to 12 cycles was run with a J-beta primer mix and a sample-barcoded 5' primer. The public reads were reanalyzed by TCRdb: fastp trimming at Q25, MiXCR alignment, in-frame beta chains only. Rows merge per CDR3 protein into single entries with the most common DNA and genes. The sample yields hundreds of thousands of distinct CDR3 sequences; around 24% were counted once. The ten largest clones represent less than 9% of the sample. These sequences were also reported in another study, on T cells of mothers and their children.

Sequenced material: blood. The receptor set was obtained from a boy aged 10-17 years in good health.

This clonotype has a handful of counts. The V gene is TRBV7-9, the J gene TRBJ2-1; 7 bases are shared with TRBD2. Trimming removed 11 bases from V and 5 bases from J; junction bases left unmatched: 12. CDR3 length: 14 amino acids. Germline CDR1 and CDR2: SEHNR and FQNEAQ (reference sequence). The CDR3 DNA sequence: TGTGCCGCCCCCTCGCCCGGGACTAACAATGAGCAGTTCTTC. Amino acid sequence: CAAPSPGTNNEQFF.

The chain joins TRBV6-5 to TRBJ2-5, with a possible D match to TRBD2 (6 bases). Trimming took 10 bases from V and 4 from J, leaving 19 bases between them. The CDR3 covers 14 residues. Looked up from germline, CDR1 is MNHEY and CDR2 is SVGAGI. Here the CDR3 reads CATSAGGTPETQYF. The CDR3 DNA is TGTGCCACGTCTGCCGGGGGAACGCCAGAGACCCAGTACTTC.

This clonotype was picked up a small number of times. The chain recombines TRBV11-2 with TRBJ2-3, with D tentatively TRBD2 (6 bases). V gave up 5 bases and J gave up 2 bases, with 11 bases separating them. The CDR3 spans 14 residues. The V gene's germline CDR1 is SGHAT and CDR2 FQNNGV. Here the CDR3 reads CASSPGTPTDTQYF. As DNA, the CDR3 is TGTGCCAGCAGCCCAGGGACTCCCACAGATACGCAGTATTTT.

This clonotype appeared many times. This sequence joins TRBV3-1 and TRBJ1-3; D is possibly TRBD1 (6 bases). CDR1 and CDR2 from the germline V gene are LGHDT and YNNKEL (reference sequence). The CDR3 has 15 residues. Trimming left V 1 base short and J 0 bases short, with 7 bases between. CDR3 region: CASSQAGDSGNTIYF. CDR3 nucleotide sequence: TGTGCCAGCAGCCAAGCAGGGGACTCTGGAAACACCATATATTTT.

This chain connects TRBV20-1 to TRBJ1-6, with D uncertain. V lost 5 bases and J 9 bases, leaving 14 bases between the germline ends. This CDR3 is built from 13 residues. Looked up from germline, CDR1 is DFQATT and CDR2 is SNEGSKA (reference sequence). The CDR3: CSALSSPGSPLHF. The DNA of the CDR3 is TGCAGTGCTCTGAGCTCCCCGGGTTCACCCCTCCACTTT.

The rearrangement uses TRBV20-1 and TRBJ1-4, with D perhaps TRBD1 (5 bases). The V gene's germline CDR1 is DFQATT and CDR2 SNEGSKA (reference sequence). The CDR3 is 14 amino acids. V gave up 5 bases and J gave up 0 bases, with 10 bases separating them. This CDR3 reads CSAGGRPTNEKLFF. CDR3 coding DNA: TGCAGTGCTGGGGGACGGCCAACTAATGAAAAACTGTTTTTT.

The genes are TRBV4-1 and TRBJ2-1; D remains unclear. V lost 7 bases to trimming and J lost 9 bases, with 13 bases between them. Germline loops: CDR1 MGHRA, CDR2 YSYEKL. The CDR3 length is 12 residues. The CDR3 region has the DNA TGCGCCAGCAACCATGGGGTTGGTGAGCAGTTCTTC. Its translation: CASNHGVGEQFF.

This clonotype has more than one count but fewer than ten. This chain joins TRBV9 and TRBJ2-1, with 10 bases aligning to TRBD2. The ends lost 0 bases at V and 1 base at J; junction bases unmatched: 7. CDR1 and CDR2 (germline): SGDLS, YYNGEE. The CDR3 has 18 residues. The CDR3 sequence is CASSVEGLAGASYNEQFF. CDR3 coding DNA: TGTGCCAGCAGCGTAGAGGGGCTAGCGGGGGCTTCCTACAATGAGCAGTTCTTC. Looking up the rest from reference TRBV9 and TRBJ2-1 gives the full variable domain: DSGVTQTPKHLITATGQRVTLRCSPRSGDLSVYWYQQSLDQGLQFLIQYYNGEERAKGNILERFSAQQFPDLHSELNLSSLELGDSALYFCASSVEGLAGASYNEQFFGPGTRLTVL.

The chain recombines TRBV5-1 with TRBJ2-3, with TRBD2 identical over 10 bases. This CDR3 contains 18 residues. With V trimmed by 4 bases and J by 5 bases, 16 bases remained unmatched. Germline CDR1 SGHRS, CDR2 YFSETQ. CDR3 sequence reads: CASSPTSGVPPRRDTQYF. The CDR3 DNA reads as TGCGCCAGCAGCCCCACTAGCGGGGTTCCCCCGAGGAGAGATACGCAGTATTTT.

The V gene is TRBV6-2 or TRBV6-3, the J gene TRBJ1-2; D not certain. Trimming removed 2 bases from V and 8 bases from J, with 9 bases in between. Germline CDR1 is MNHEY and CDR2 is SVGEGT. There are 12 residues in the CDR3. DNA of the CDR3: TGTGCCAGCAGTTACGGGCTGATAGGCTACACCTTC. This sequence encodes CASSYGLIGYTF.

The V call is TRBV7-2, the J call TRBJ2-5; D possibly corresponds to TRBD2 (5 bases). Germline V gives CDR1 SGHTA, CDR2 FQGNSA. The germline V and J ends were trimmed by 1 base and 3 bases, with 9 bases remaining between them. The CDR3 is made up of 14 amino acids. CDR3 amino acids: CASSLDGGKETQYF. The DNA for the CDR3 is TGTGCCAGCAGCTTAGACGGAGGCAAAGAGACCCAGTACTTC.